This TCR beta chain originates from a study of T cells after somatic rescue of genetic block. Sequencing used immunoSEQ multiplex PCR; TCRdb keeps in-frame clones, though not all of them. The data hold 110,000 or so clones, with about 90% observed a single time. Germline CDR1 is SNHLY and CDR2 is FYNNEI. V lost 5 bases and J lost 3; bases outside the gene matches: 8. The CDR3 length is 16 residues. The material sequenced was peripheral blood mononuclear cells (PBMCs). This TCR derives from a woman aged 18 to 35. The V and J genes are TRBV2 and TRBJ2-7, with 12 bases lining up with TRBD2. The chain's CDR3 is CASSMSSGGASYEQYF. The DNA of the CDR3 is TGTGCCAGCAGTATGTCTAGCGGGGGGGCCAGCTACGAGCAGTACTTC.